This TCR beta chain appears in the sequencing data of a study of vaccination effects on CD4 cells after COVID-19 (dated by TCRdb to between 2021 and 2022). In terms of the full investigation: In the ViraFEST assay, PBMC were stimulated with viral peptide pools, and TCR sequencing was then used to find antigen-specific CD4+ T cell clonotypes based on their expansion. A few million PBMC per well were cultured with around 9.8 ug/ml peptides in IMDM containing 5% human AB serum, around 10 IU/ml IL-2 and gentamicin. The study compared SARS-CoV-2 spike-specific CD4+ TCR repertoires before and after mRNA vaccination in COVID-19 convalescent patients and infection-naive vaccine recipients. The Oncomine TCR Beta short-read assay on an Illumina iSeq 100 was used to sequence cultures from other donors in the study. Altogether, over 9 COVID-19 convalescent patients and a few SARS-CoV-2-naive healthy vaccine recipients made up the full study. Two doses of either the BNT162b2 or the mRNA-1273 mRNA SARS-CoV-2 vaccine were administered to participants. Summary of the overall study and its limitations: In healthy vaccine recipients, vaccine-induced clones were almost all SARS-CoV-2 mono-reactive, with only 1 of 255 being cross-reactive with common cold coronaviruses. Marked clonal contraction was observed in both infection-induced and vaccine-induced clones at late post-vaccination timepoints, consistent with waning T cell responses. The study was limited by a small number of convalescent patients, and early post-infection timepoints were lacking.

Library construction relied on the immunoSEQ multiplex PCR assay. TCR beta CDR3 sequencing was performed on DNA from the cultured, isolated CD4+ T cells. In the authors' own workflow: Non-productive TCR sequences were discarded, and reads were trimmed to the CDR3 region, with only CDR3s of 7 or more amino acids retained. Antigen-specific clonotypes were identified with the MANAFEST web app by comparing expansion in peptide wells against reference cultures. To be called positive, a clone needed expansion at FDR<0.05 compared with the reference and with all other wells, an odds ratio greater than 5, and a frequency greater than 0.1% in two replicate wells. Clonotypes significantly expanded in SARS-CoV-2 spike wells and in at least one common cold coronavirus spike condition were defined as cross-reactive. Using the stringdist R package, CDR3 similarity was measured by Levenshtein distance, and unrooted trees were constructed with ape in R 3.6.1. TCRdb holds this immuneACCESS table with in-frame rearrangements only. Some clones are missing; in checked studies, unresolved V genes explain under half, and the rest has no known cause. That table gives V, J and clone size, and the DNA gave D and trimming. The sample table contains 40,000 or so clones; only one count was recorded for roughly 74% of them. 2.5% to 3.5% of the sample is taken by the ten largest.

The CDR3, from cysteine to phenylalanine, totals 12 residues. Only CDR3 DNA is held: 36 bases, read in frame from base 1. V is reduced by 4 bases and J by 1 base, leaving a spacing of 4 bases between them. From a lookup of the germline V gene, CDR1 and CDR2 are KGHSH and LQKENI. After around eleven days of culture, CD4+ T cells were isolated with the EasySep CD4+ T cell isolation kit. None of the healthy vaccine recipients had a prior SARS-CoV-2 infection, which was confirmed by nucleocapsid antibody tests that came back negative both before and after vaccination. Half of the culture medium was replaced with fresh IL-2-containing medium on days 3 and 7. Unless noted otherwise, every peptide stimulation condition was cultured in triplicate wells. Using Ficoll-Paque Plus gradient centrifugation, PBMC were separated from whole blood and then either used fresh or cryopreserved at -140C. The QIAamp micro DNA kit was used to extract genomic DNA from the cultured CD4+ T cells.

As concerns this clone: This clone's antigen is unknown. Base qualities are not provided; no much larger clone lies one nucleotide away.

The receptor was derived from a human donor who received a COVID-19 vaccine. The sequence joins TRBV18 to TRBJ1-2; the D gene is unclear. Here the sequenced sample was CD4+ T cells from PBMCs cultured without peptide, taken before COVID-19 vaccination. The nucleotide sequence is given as TGTGCCAGCTCACACAATAACTATGGCTACACCTTC. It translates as CASSHNNYGYTF.